These T cell receptor beta chains were read from a single sample in a study of identical twins. TCRdb ran MiXCR on the 5' RACE reads and lists one entry per CDR3 protein. The table lists 500,000 to 700,000 distinct CDR3 sequences, under 8.5% of them singletons. The sample was also linked to a second study, of yellow fever vaccine responses in identical twins.

Input material: PBMCs. These receptors were obtained from a young woman in good health. Both conserved end residues are part of each CDR3. Each record gives: clone size, V gene, D gene, J gene, CDR3 DNA, CDR3 protein. The D gene is left open where the match is weak. The size field is filled for only some rows; it gives once, few, many or a size class.

abundance: few
v_gene: TRBV12-3/TRBV12-4
d_gene: TRBD1
j_gene: TRBJ2-1
CDR3nt: TGTGCCAGCATCAACAGGGGCCCGAGAAATGAGCAGTTCTTC
CDR3aa: CASINRGPRNEQFF

abundance: .
v_gene: TRBV4-1
d_gene: .
j_gene: TRBJ1-4
CDR3nt: TGCGCCAGCAGCCAAGATTTACGGGCAACTAATGAAAAACTGTTTTTT
CDR3aa: CASSQDLRATNEKLFF

abundance: many
v_gene: TRBV3-1
d_gene: .
j_gene: TRBJ2-1
CDR3nt: TGTGCCAGCAGCCAAGAGGGGACTCCCAGCTCTACTGCAGAGCAGTTCTTC
CDR3aa: CASSQEGTPSSTAEQFF

abundance: many
v_gene: TRBV5-1
d_gene: TRBD1
j_gene: TRBJ2-7
CDR3nt: TGTGCCAGCAGCCCCGGGACAGGGGGCTACGAGCAGTACTTC
CDR3aa: CASSPGTGGYEQYF

abundance: .
v_gene: TRBV2
d_gene: TRBD2
j_gene: TRBJ2-5
CDR3nt: TGTGCCAGCAGCAAGCGGGGGCAAGAGACCCAGTACTTC
CDR3aa: CASSKRGQETQYF

abundance: .
v_gene: TRBV11-2
d_gene: .
j_gene: TRBJ1-2
CDR3nt: TGTGCCAGCAGCACCTGGACCGTTGCTAACTATGGCTACACCTTC
CDR3aa: CASSTWTVANYGYTF

abundance: many
v_gene: TRBV20-1
d_gene: .
j_gene: TRBJ2-2
CDR3nt: TGCAGTGCTAGAGAGGCCGATGTAACCGGGGAGCTGTTTTTT
CDR3aa: CSAREADVTGELFF

abundance: many
v_gene: TRBV12-5
d_gene: .
j_gene: TRBJ2-2
CDR3nt: TGTGCTAGTGGTTTGTCCCCGGCCGGGGAGCTGTTTTTT
CDR3aa: CASGLSPAGELFF

abundance: many
v_gene: TRBV29-1
d_gene: .
j_gene: TRBJ2-4
CDR3nt: TGCAGCGTTGAACCCCCTACAAAAAACATTCAGTACTTC
CDR3aa: CSVEPPTKNIQYF

abundance: few
v_gene: TRBV2
d_gene: .
j_gene: TRBJ2-5
CDR3nt: TGTGCCAGCAGTGCGGGACCCGGGGTGGGTCAAGAGACCCAGTACTTC
CDR3aa: CASSAGPGVGQETQYF

abundance: .
v_gene: TRBV7-7
d_gene: .
j_gene: TRBJ2-1
CDR3nt: TGTGCCAGCAGCACTACTAGTGACAATGAGCAGTTCTTC
CDR3aa: CASSTTSDNEQFF

abundance: .
v_gene: TRBV15
d_gene: TRBD2
j_gene: TRBJ2-7
CDR3nt: TGTGCCACCAGCAGGCAGGGTCTAGCGGGAGCCCGCTTTTCCTACGAGCAGTACTTC
CDR3aa: CATSRQGLAGARFSYEQYF

abundance: few
v_gene: TRBV5-1
d_gene: .
j_gene: TRBJ2-7
CDR3nt: TGCGCCAGCAGCCTACTCATGACAGGGTCGGGAGGCGAGCAGTACTTC
CDR3aa: CASSLLMTGSGGEQYF

abundance: many
v_gene: TRBV9
d_gene: .
j_gene: TRBJ2-1
CDR3nt: TGTGCCAGCAGCGTAGGATTTGACGGTAATCGTCCTGAGCAGTTCTTC
CDR3aa: CASSVGFDGNRPEQFF

abundance: many
v_gene: TRBV12-3/TRBV12-4
d_gene: .
j_gene: TRBJ1-5
CDR3nt: TGTGCCAGCAGTATCGGGCCCCAGCATTTT
CDR3aa: CASSIGPQHF

abundance: few
v_gene: TRBV24-1
d_gene: TRBD1
j_gene: TRBJ2-1
CDR3nt: TGTGCCACCAGTGATTTTGCAGGGGGTACAAATGAGCAGTTCTTC
CDR3aa: CATSDFAGGTNEQFF

abundance: few
v_gene: TRBV5-1
d_gene: .
j_gene: TRBJ2-7
CDR3nt: TGCGCCAGCAGCTTGGGCCGGGATGGGCAGTACTTC
CDR3aa: CASSLGRDGQYF

abundance: few
v_gene: TRBV2
d_gene: .
j_gene: TRBJ1-6
CDR3nt: TGTGCCAGCAGCCAGGACAGTCTTTTGAATTCACCCCTCCACTTT
CDR3aa: CASSQDSLLNSPLHF

abundance: many
v_gene: TRBV4-1
d_gene: .
j_gene: TRBJ1-1
CDR3nt: TGCGCCAGCAGCCAACCAAGCCAGGGAGCTGAAGCTTTCTTT
CDR3aa: CASSQPSQGAEAFF

abundance: .
v_gene: TRBV4-1
d_gene: TRBD2
j_gene: TRBJ2-1
CDR3nt: TGCGCCAGCAGCGTGGGGGGGGAGCAGTTCTTC
CDR3aa: CASSVGGEQFF

abundance: few
v_gene: TRBV28
d_gene: TRBD1
j_gene: TRBJ1-2
CDR3nt: TGTGCCAGCAGCCCCAGGGGGACAGGGCTCAAATCTGGATATGGCTACACCTTC
CDR3aa: CASSPRGTGLKSGYGYTF

abundance: many
v_gene: TRBV29-1
d_gene: .
j_gene: TRBJ2-1
CDR3nt: TGCAGCGTTGAAGATCAGGGACGGAGCTCCTACAATGAGCAGTTCTTC
CDR3aa: CSVEDQGRSSYNEQFF

abundance: .
v_gene: TRBV12-3/TRBV12-4
d_gene: .
j_gene: TRBJ1-5
CDR3nt: TGTGCCAGCAGCGCCGGGCAGGGAAGGGGGCCCCAGCATTTT
CDR3aa: CASSAGQGRGPQHF

abundance: .
v_gene: TRBV20-1
d_gene: .
j_gene: TRBJ2-7
CDR3nt: TGCAGTGCTAGAGTGCCTAGCTCCTCCTACGAGCAGTACTTC
CDR3aa: CSARVPSSSYEQYF

abundance: few
v_gene: TRBV7-8
d_gene: TRBD1
j_gene: TRBJ1-5
CDR3nt: TGTGCCAGCAGCATTGGGACAGGGGTTTGGAGCAATCAGCCCCAGCATTTT
CDR3aa: CASSIGTGVWSNQPQHF

abundance: .
v_gene: TRBV5-1
d_gene: .
j_gene: TRBJ2-1
CDR3nt: TGCGCCAGCAGCTTCCAGGAGACCCAATACAATGAGCAGTTCTTC
CDR3aa: CASSFQETQYNEQFF

abundance: few
v_gene: TRBV7-8
d_gene: .
j_gene: TRBJ1-6
CDR3nt: TGTGCCAGCAGCTTAGGAGGAGACGGTTCACCCCTCCACTTT
CDR3aa: CASSLGGDGSPLHF

abundance: many
v_gene: TRBV15
d_gene: .
j_gene: TRBJ2-3
CDR3nt: TGTGCCACCAGCAGAGATTGGGACCCGGATACGCAGTATTTT
CDR3aa: CATSRDWDPDTQYF

abundance: many
v_gene: TRBV29-1
d_gene: .
j_gene: TRBJ2-5
CDR3nt: TGCAGCGTTCTGGGCTACCAAGAGACCCAGTACTTC
CDR3aa: CSVLGYQETQYF

abundance: many
v_gene: TRBV7-2
d_gene: TRBD2
j_gene: TRBJ2-7
CDR3nt: TGTGCCAGCAGCTTTCGACTAGCGTTATACACATACGAGCAGTACTTC
CDR3aa: CASSFRLALYTYEQYF